The 20 T cell receptor beta chains listed next were all sequenced from one sample in a study of Ad26.COV2.S vaccination and SARS-CoV-2 variants. Assay: immunoSEQ multiplex PCR; the TCRdb copy retains only in-frame clones and omits some. The sample holds some 300,000 clones; about 82% are singletons and the top ten take roughly 2%. Treatment described: some 20 received Ad26.COV2.S at low or high dose, single or two shots; 5 received placebo; per-sample allocation not given. The samples were gathered on day 63 after the first injection of vaccine or placebo. Sequenced here: peripheral blood, sampled in a trial of Ad26.COV2.S vaccine versus placebo. Source of these receptors: a person aged 18-60 years who received the Ad26.COV2.S COVID-19 vaccine or a placebo.

The V call is TRBV6-1, the J call TRBJ1-1; 7 nucleotides agree with TRBD1. V gave up 1 base and J gave up 6 bases; unmatched junction bases: 5. The CDR3 is 14 amino acids. Germline values: CDR1 MNHNS, CDR2 SASEGT. The CDR3 protein is CASSEVRTGSEAFF. CDR3 coding DNA: TGTGCCAGCAGTGAAGTTAGGACAGGCTCTGAAGCTTTCTTT.

This rearrangement joins TRBV27 to TRBJ2-2; D remains unclear. This CDR3 has 12 amino acids. The germline V gene has CDR1 MNHEY and CDR2 SMNVEV (reference sequence). Trimming took 4 bases from V and 4 from J, leaving 4 bases between them. As DNA, the CDR3 is TGTGCCAGCAGTTCTACCACCGGGGAGCTGTTTTTT. It translates to CASSSTTGELFF.

J is TRBJ1-2 and V is TRBV10-3, with 8 bases identical to TRBD1. CDR3 length: 14 amino acids. Looked up from germline, CDR1 is ENHRY and CDR2 is SYGVKD. V shed 6 bases, J shed 6 bases, and the junction held 9 bases outside the gene matches. In nucleotides, the CDR3 is TGTGCCATCAGCGCCGGGACAGGAATCCATGGCTACACCTTC. Protein sequence: CAISAGTGIHGYTF.

This clone has only one observation. This CDR3 is CASSRGRGASTDTQYF. In DNA, the CDR3 is TGTGCCAGCAGCCGGGGAAGGGGGGCGAGCACAGATACGCAGTATTTT. The chain joins TRBV3-1 (or the pseudogene TRBV3-2) to TRBJ2-3; D could derive from TRBD1 or TRBD2 (6 bases each). The CDR3 spans 16 residues. Germline lookup yields CDR1 LGHDT and CDR2 YNNKEL (reference sequence). The V gene lost 4 bases and the J gene lost 0 bases, with 14 bases spanning the gap.

J is TRBJ1-4 and V is TRBV5-4, with D possibly matching TRBD1 (5 bases). V was trimmed by 2 bases and J by 0 bases, leaving 11 bases between them. The CDR3 consists of 16 residues. Germline CDR1 reads SGHNT; CDR2 reads YYREEE (reference sequence). DNA of the CDR3: TGTGCCAGCAGCTTACCTACAGGTTCAACTAATGAAAAACTGTTTTTT. Translating it yields CASSLPTGSTNEKLFF.

The chain employs TRBV5-1 and TRBJ1-2; unclear D gene. V was clipped by 4 bases and J by 13 bases, with 26 bases between them. The CDR3 covers 15 residues. Germline V gene lookup returns CDR1 SGHRS and CDR2 YFSETQ. The CDR3 bases are TGCGCCAGCAGCCATAAATCGACGGACGAGGAGGCCGTCACCTTC. Its protein is CASSHKSTDEEAVTF.

This clone was counted a single time. CDR3 coding DNA: TGTGCCAGCAGTTTAACACGTATGAACACTGAAGCTTTCTTT. Its translation is CASSLTRMNTEAFF. V gene TRBV27 combines with J gene TRBJ1-1; D is unclear. The CDR3 is made up of 14 amino acids. V was cut by 2 bases and J by 0 bases, with 7 bases left in between. Germline values: CDR1 MNHEY, CDR2 SMNVEV (reference sequence).

V gene TRBV6-5 combines with J gene TRBJ1-2, with 10 positions matching TRBD1. This CDR3 contains 14 residues. Trimming cost V 8 bases and J 5 bases; bases outside gene matches: 8. CDR1 is MNHEY, CDR2 SVGAGI, per germline. CDR3 DNA sequence: TGTGCCAGCCGCCAGACAGGGGGCGGTTATGGCTACACCTTC. Translation gives CASRQTGGGYGYTF.

The genes are TRBV5-6 and TRBJ1-4, with 8 bases that match TRBD1. Germline assignment: CDR1 SGHDT and CDR2 YYEEEE. There are 13 residues in the CDR3. V shed 3 bases and J 12 bases; nucleotides not matched to a gene: 7. CDR3 sequence reads: CASSSGGQVELFF. The DNA for the CDR3 is TGTGCCAGCAGCTCGGGGGGACAGGTGGAACTGTTTTTT.

The V call is TRBV19, the J call TRBJ2-5; TRBD2 matches at 8 bases. The CDR3 sequence is 18 residues long. The germline CDR1 and CDR2 sequences are LNHDA and SQIVND (reference sequence). V lost 5 bases and J lost 2; bases outside the gene matches: 16. DNA for the CDR3: TGTGCCAGTAGTCCGCATCCGGGACTAGTTGGGCTTCAAGAGACCCAGTACTTC. This gives the protein CASSPHPGLVGLQETQYF.

Concerning this clone itself: Different DNA sequences within this sample yield the same CDR3. This rearrangement joins TRBV7-2 to TRBJ1-1, with 8 positions matching TRBD1. The CDR3 consists of 13 residues. J gave up 5 bases and V 4 bases, and 3 bases lay outside the gene matches. Germline CDR1 is SGHTA and CDR2 is FQGNSA. CDR3 protein: CASSSQGGTEAFF. DNA for the CDR3: TGTGCCAGCAGCTCACAGGGGGGGACTGAAGCTTTCTTT. The full variable domain, with the rest looked up from reference TRBV7-2 and TRBJ1-1, is GAGVSQSPSNKVTEKGKDVELRCDPISGHTALYWYRQSLGQGLEFLIYFQGNSAPDKSGLPSDRFSAERTGGSVSTLTIQRTQQEDSAVYLCASSSQGGTEAFFGQGTRLTVV.

The V and J genes are TRBV2 and TRBJ1-4; possible D gene TRBD1, 5 bases. Per germline, CDR1 SNHLY and CDR2 FYNNEI. The CDR3 totals 15 residues. Trimming stripped 6 bases from V and 7 bases from J, with 18 bases between. CDR3 protein: CASRHGGVIAEKLFF. CDR3 DNA sequence: TGTGCCAGCAGGCACGGGGGGGTGATAGCTGAAAAACTGTTTTTT. The full variable domain, completed using reference TRBV2 and TRBJ1-4, is EPEVTQTPSHQVTQMGQEVILRCVPISNHLYFYWYRQILGQKVEFLVSFYNNEISEKSEIFDDQFSVERPDGSNFTLKIRSTKLEDSAMYFCASRHGGVIAEKLFFGSGTQLSVL.

V and J are TRBV7-6 and TRBJ2-3; 8 bases fit TRBD2. Trimming took 1 base from V and 2 from J; bases not matched to a gene: 5. Germline loops: CDR1 SGHVS, CDR2 FNYEAQ. This CDR3 is built from 16 residues. The DNA for the CDR3 is TGTGCCAGCAGCTTAGGTGCGGGGGGAAACACAGATACGCAGTATTTT. Translating gives CASSLGAGGNTDTQYF.

The chain carries TRBV7-9 and TRBJ2-7; tentatively, D is TRBD1 (6 bases). Germline loops: CDR1 SEHNR, CDR2 FQNEAQ (reference sequence). The CDR3 extends over 14 amino acids. V was shortened by 1 base and J by 9 bases, with 16 bases between the two germline ends. The CDR3 is CASSLGAGGIGQYF. CDR3 bases: TGTGCCAGCAGCTTAGGTGCTGGGGGCATTGGGCAGTACTTC.

V gene TRBV7-2 combines with J gene TRBJ2-1, with 8 bases lining up with TRBD2. V gave up 5 bases and J gave up 6 bases; unmatched junction bases: 18. Germline V lookup: CDR1 SGHTA, CDR2 FQGNSA. This CDR3 spans 18 amino acids. CDR3 sequence (DNA): TGTGCCAGCAGCCCTAGGGGGACGGGGGGGCCTTTCCGCAATGAGCAGTTCTTC. It translates to CASSPRGTGGPFRNEQFF.

CDR3 protein: CASSLVASPRDEQYF. DNA for the CDR3: TGTGCCAGCAGCTTGGTGGCCTCCCCACGGGACGAGCAGTACTTC. The chain employs TRBV5-4 and TRBJ2-7, with unresolved D. Per the germline V gene, CDR1 is SGHNT and CDR2 is YYREEE (reference sequence). Trimming removed 0 bases at V and 5 bases at J, with 15 bases between. The CDR3 sequence is 15 residues long.

This sequence joins TRBV15 and TRBJ2-7; a possible D gene is TRBD1 (5 bases). Germline loops: CDR1 LNHNV, CDR2 YYDKDF (reference sequence). The CDR3 covers 14 residues. Trimming cost V 0 bases and J 2 bases, with 8 bases left between them. CDR3 protein: CATSREQGAYEQYF. The CDR3 bases are TGTGCCACCAGCAGAGAGCAAGGGGCCTACGAGCAGTACTTC. The full variable domain, rest sourced from reference TRBV15 and TRBJ2-7, is DAMVIQNPRYQVTQFGKPVTLSCSQTLNHNVMYWYQQKSSQAPKLLFHYYDKDFNNEADTPDNFQSRRPNTSFCFLDIRSPGLGDTAMYLCATSREQGAYEQYFGPGTRLTVT.

The chain links TRBV7-2 to TRBJ2-1; 15 bases align to TRBD2. Germline V gives CDR1 SGHTA, CDR2 FQGNSA. J lost 4 bases, V lost 5 bases, and 6 bases had no gene match. This CDR3 comprises 17 residues. In nucleotides, the CDR3 is TGTGCCAGCAGCCCACCGGGACTAGCGGGGGGATACAATGAGCAGTTCTTC. Protein: CASSPPGLAGGYNEQFF.

The CDR3 bases are TGTGCCAGCAGTTTGACAGGGGGCATCGGCACCGGGGAGCTGTTTTTT. Amino acid sequence: CASSLTGGIGTGELFF. The chain links TRBV28 to TRBJ2-2; 10 nucleotides agree with TRBD1. CDR3 length equals 16 residues. Germline V gene data show CDR1 as MDHEN and CDR2 as SYDVKM. Germline trimming cut 3 bases from V and 4 bases from J; bases unmatched to any gene: 5.

The rearrangement links TRBV19 to TRBJ2-7, with TRBD1 matching over 9 bases. Losses at the gene ends were 2 bases for V and 1 base for J; bases not matched to a gene: 3. The CDR3 is 15 residues long. The V gene's germline CDR1 is LNHDA and CDR2 SQIVND (reference sequence). The CDR3 nucleotides are TGTGCCAGTAGTATAACCGGGACAGGGTCCTACGAGCAGTACTTC. Amino acids: CASSITGTGSYEQYF.